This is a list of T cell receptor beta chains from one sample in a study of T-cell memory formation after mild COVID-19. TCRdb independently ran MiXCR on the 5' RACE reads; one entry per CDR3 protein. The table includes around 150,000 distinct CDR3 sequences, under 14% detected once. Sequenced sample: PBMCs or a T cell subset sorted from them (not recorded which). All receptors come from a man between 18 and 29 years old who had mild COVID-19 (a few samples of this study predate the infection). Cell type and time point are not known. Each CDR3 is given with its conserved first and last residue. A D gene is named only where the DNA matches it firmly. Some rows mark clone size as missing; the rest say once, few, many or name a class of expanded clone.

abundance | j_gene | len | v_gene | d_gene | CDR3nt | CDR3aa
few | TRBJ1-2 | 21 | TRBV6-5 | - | TGTGCCAGCAGTTACACCGGCTACGGGGGTATTGCCGACACTTCTAACTATGGCTACACCTTC | CASSYTGYGGIADTSNYGYTF
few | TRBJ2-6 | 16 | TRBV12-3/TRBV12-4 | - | TGTGCCAGCAGTTTAGCGCGTCATTCGGGGGCCAACGTCCTGACTTTC | CASSLARHSGANVLTF
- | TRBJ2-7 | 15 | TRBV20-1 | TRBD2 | TGCAGTGCCCCTTTCTATAGCGGGTTACGTTACGAGCAGTACTTC | CSAPFYSGLRYEQYF
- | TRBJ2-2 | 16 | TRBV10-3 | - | TGTGCCATCAGTATCCTACCCAGGGATTTCACCGGGGAGCTGTTTTTT | CAISILPRDFTGELFF
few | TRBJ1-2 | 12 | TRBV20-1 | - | TGCAGTGCTATACTTGTGGGGTATGGCTACACCTTC | CSAILVGYGYTF
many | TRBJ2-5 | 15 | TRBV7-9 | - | TGTGCCAGCAGCCCGATGGGGGGCTATCAAGAGACCCAGTACTTC | CASSPMGGYQETQYF
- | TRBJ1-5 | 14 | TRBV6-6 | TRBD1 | TGTGCCAGCAGTTATCGGACAGGGGGACAGCCCCAGCATTTT | CASSYRTGGQPQHF
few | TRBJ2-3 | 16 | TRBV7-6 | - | TGTGCCAGCAGCCCCGCTATGGGGGAGTTCACTAATACGCAGTATTTT | CASSPAMGEFTNTQYF
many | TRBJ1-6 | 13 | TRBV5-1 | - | TGCGCCAGCCGAACAGGGTCGAATTCACCCCTCCACTTT | CASRTGSNSPLHF
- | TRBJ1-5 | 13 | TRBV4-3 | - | TGCGCCAGCAGCCAAGGCAGGAATCAGCCCCAGCATTTT | CASSQGRNQPQHF
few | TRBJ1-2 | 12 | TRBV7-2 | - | TGTGCCAGCAGCTCCGACGCTTTCGGCTACACCTTC | CASSSDAFGYTF
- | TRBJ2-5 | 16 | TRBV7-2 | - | TGTGCCAGCAGCTTAGGCGGGGTACCCTCGGAAGAGACCCAGTACTTC | CASSLGGVPSEETQYF
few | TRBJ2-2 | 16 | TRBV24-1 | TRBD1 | TGTGCCACCAGTGATTCAAGGACAGGGTTCGCCGGGGAGCTGTTTTTT | CATSDSRTGFAGELFF
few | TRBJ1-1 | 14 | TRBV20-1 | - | TGCAGTGCACCTCTAACCGGTGGGAACACTGAAGCTTTCTTT | CSAPLTGGNTEAFF
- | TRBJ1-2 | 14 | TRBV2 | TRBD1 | TGTGCCACATCCCGGGAGGGACAGGGTTCTGGCTACACCTTC | CATSREGQGSGYTF
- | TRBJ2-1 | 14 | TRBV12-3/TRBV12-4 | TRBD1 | TGTGCCAGCAGCGCCGGGACAGGGGGGCGAGAGCAGTTCTTC | CASSAGTGGREQFF
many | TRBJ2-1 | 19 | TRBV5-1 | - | TGCGCCAGCTGCCCCGGGAAGGAGTTTAATTTTTTCTCCTACAATGAGCAGTTCTTC | CASCPGKEFNFFSYNEQFF
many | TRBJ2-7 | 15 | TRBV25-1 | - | TGTGCCAGCAGTGAGCACGGGGGCCCAAGGTACGAGCAGTACTTC | CASSEHGGPRYEQYF
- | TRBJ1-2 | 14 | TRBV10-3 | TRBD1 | TGTGCCATCAGTGCGACAGGGGGCGCCGATGGCTACACCTTC | CAISATGGADGYTF
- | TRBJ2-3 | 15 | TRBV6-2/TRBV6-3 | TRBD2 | TGTGCCAGCAGCGGACTAGCAGCGAGCACAGATACGCAGTATTTT | CASSGLAASTDTQYF
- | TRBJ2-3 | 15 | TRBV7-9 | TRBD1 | TGTGCCAGCAGCCCAGGGGGCGGATGGACAGATACGCAGTATTTT | CASSPGGGWTDTQYF
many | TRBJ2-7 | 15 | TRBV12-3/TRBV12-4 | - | TGTGCCAGCAGTTTGGGGGGGGCCCTCTCCTACGAGCAGTACTTC | CASSLGGALSYEQYF
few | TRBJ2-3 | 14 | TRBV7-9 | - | TGTGCCAGCAGCGCGACCCGGCGCACAGATACGCAGTATTTT | CASSATRRTDTQYF
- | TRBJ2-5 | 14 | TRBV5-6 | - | TGTGCCAGCAGCTCCGGGATCCCCCAAGAGACCCAGTACTTC | CASSSGIPQETQYF
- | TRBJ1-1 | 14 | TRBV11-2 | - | TGTGACAGCAGCTTGAGAGCCCTGAACACTGAAGCTTTCTTT | CDSSLRALNTEAFF
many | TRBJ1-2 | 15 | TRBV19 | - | TGTGCCAGTAGTATGGCGGACATGCTCGAGAAGGGCTACACCTTC | CASSMADMLEKGYTF
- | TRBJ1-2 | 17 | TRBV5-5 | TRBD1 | TGTGCCAGCAGCTTGGCGGGGACAGGGGGCCCCCTGGGCGGCTACACCTTC | CASSLAGTGGPLGGYTF
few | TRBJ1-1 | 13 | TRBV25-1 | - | TGTGCCAGCAGTGCAGGGATGTACACTGAAGCTTTCTTT | CASSAGMYTEAFF
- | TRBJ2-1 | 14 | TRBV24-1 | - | TGTGCCACCAGTGACCCGGGACTTCACAATGAGCAGTTCTTC | CATSDPGLHNEQFF
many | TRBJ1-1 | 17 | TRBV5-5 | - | TGTGCCAGCATCACATTGGAACCCGGGGGGGAGAACACTGAAGCTTTCTTT | CASITLEPGGENTEAFF
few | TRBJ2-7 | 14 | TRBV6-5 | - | TGTGCCAGCAGTTACGCTCCGGGGACCTACGAGCAGTACTTC | CASSYAPGTYEQYF
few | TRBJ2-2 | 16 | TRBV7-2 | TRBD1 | TGTGCCAGCAGCTTAACCACAGGGGCTCTCACCGGGGAGCTGTTTTTT | CASSLTTGALTGELFF
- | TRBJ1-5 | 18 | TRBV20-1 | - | TGCAGTGCTATTCAGATCCAGGGTACGGGTACTGGCAATCAGCCCCAGCATTTT | CSAIQIQGTGTGNQPQHF
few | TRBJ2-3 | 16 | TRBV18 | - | TGTGCCAGCTCACCAACACCGGGACAAGGCACAGATACGCAGTATTTT | CASSPTPGQGTDTQYF
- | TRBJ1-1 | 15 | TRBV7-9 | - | TGTGCCAGCAGCTTTGGAGGGGGGGTGAACACTGAAGCTTTCTTT | CASSFGGGVNTEAFF
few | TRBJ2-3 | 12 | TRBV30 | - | TGTGCCTGGAGTGTAAGGGCAGATACGCAGTATTTT | CAWSVRADTQYF
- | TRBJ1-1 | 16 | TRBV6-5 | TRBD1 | TGTGCCAGCAGTCGGTGGACAGGGGATCTGGACGCTGAAGCTTTCTTT | CASSRWTGDLDAEAFF
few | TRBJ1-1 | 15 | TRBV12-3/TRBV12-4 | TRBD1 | TGTGCCAGCAGTAGACAGGGTCTGGAGGTCGCTGAAGCTTTCTTT | CASSRQGLEVAEAFF
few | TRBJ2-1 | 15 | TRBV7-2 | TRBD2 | TGTGCCAGCAGCTTTAGGGGCGGGGGGTCCTATGAGCAGTTCTTC | CASSFRGGGSYEQFF
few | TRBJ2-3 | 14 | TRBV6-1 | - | TGTGCCAGCACCCCTGGGGGGAGGACAGATACGCAGTATTTT | CASTPGGRTDTQYF
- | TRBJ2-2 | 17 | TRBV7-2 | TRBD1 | TGTGCCAGCAGCTCGGCTCTCCGGGACAGGACTACCGGGGAGCTGTTTTTT | CASSSALRDRTTGELFF
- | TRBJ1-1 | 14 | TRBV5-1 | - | TGCGCCAGCAGCTCTAGGACGGGGGTGACTGAAGCTTTCTTT | CASSSRTGVTEAFF